This T cell receptor (delta chain) was recorded in a study of Vδ1+ human thymocytes (dated by TCRdb to the late 2010s). Regarding the complete study: As a data resource, the study described the mRNA-level TRG and TRD CDR3 repertoires of highly purified Vdelta1+ thymocytes obtained from young children. Validation of the multiplex-based CDR3 amplicon strategy against 5'RACE-based CDR3 amplicon generation methods had been performed previously.

From the cysteine up to the phenylalanine, the CDR3 has a length of 24 residues. Only the CDR3 DNA stays, 72 bases, in frame from base 1. V ends up 3 bases short and J 0 bases short, with an unmatched junction base count of 26. The germline V gene yields TSWWSYY for CDR1 and QGS for CDR2. Thymic samples were depleted of alphabeta T cells, then CD3+ TCRVdelta1+ TCRVdelta2- thymocytes were FACS-sorted. A purity of about 96% to 99.6% was achieved for sorted Vdelta1+ thymocytes. Thymic specimens came from roughly eight paediatric patients undergoing corrective cardiac surgery, aged from about 5 days to 16 months. The thymic tissue was dispersed, and mononuclear cells were isolated using a Histopaque-1077 density gradient. For staining, the antibodies used were anti-TCRVdelta1 clone TS8.2, anti-TCRVdelta2 clone B6, anti-CD3 clone HIT3a and anti-TCRalphabeta clone IP26. RNA extraction was performed with the RNeasy mini kit, and reverse transcription was done with Superscript III. Multiplex PCR was used to generate CDR3 amplicons, with pooled V-gene forward primers and a constant-region reverse primer carrying Illumina adaptor overhangs. After gel purification, the amplicons were indexed with Nextera index primers during approximately 8 additional PCR cycles and then purified using AMPure XP beads. Sequencing of the libraries was done on an Illumina MiSeq using paired-end 250 bp reads, dual indexing and a roughly 20% PhiX spike-in. The paper's processing steps were these. FastQC was used to quality check the reads, while ea-utils fastq-join merged the TRG read pairs. IMGT/HighV-QUEST was used to annotate sequences, retaining only productive sequences with an unambiguous V-gene assignment, and each clonotype was defined by an identical CDR3 sequence. Downstream analysis used VDJtools 1.1.1, tcR 2.2.3, Treemap and vegan Shannon diversity in R 3.4.4. TCRdb called clones anew from the public reads via CATT; matching DNA rows were later pooled. TCRdb assigned the V and J calls; the authors' analysis was not used. Within this sample are 45,000 to 75,000 delta-chain clones, with more than 13% of them counted one time only. The ten biggest clones cover approximately 0.4% of the sample.

What the research found in general, with its limitations: Despite high sort purity, about 20% of thymic TRD sequences were Vdelta2 (and few Vdelta3), unlike peripheral blood Vdelta1+ controls. Because no clustering by age or sex was seen, donors were not stratified by age or sex in the analyses. The thymic TRG and TRD repertoires appeared highly polyclonal, with Gaussian CDR3 length distributions, in contrast to the oligoclonal repertoires of peripheral blood. Because unexpected Vdelta2 sequences could lead to misinterpretation of bulk repertoire data, the authors recommended using highly purified populations and single-cell validation. Donors shared many TRG clonotypes (up to roughly 6.9x10^3), but TRD repertoires were essentially private, with at most 130 shared.

This clone turned up a few times. Its cognate antigen has yet to be identified. No base quality values were provided; no much bigger clone lies one nucleotide off. Rearrangement joined TRDV1 to TRDJ1; 12 bases in between match TRDD3. This clonotype was obtained from a girl under three years old who had congenital heart surgery. Sequenced material: Vdelta1+ gamma-delta thymocytes from the thymus. Per the publication, the cell subset or site label means: FACS-sorted CD3+ TCRalphabeta- TCRVdelta1+ TCRVdelta2- thymocytes. The DNA sequence is given as TGTGCTCTTGGGGATCTTCCCTGCTCCCAAGGACTGGGGGATACTTCCCTGTACACCGATAAACTCATCTTT. It translates to CALGDLPCSQGLGDTSLYTDKLIF.